This T cell receptor beta chain was sequenced in a study of identical twins. For this clonotype: Antigen specificity is unknown.

Broader study findings: Surplus twin overlap in beta out-of-frame sequences was less pronounced.

TCRdb analysed the 5' RACE reads with MiXCR anew, one entry per CDR3 protein. This table has 690,000 or so distinct CDR3 sequences, 8.5% to 9% appearing once. CDR3 length equals 13 residues. The germline V gene has CDR1 MNHEY and CDR2 SMNVEV (reference sequence). V gave up 4 bases and J gave up 10 bases; unmatched junction bases: 5. This sample was shared with a second study, whose subject was yellow fever vaccine responses in identical twins.

The receptor's source is a woman aged 18 to 35 in good health. The chain joins TRBV27 to TRBJ2-1, with 9 bases aligning to TRBD1. Sequences were obtained from PBMCs. The CDR3 sequence: CASSSQGADEQFF. The CDR3 nucleotides are TGTGCCAGCAGTTCACAGGGGGCGGACGAGCAGTTCTTC.